The 32 T cell receptor beta chains below all came from one sample that was sequenced in a study of T cells expressing NK-cell markers. One entry per CDR3 protein, without DNA, is what TCRdb gives after re-calling the 5' RACE reads. This repertoire comprises 350,000 to 400,000 distinct CDR3 sequences; its ten largest clones make up about 11%. The source material was blood T cells: a sorted CD56 or NKG2C T cell subset, CD4+ or CD8+ T cells, or bulk PBMC T cells (not recorded which). Every receptor here comes from a woman aged 50 to 65 in good health.

The chain links TRBV9 to TRBJ2-5; TCRdb selects TRBD2, and the lack of DNA leaves this call unchecked. The CDR3 totals 16 residues. Germline V gene lookup returns CDR1 SGDLS and CDR2 YYNGEE. The CDR3 reads CASSAVGWAEGETQYF.

CDR3 sequence reads: CASSRQGKRETQYF. This chain joins TRBV18 and TRBJ2-5; there is no DNA to check the TCRdb D call of TRBD1. Germline values: CDR1 KGHSH, CDR2 LQKENI. The CDR3 extends over 14 amino acids. Full variable domain (rest looked up from reference TRBV18 and TRBJ2-5): NAGVMQNPRHLVRRRGQEARLRCSPMKGHSHVYWYRQLPEEGLKFMVYLQKENIIDESGMPKERFSAEFPKEGPSILRIQQVVRGDSAAYFCASSRQGKRETQYFGPGTRLLVL.

The chain employs TRBV25-1 and TRBJ2-1. The germline V gene encodes CDR1 MGHDK and CDR2 SYGVNS. The CDR3 loop spans 14 amino acids. This chain's CDR3 is CASSEVATYNEQFF.

The V and J genes are TRBV4-1 and TRBJ1-1; the TCRdb call, TRBD1, lacks DNA for checking. The V gene's germline CDR1 is MGHRA and CDR2 YSYEKL. This CDR3 comprises 14 residues. The CDR3 loop reads CASSLLGTRNEAFF.

The chain is built from TRBV4-2 and TRBJ1-1; without DNA, the TCRdb call of TRBD1 cannot be checked. This CDR3 is 15 amino acids long. Per germline, CDR1 LGHNA and CDR2 YNFKEQ. The CDR3 protein is CASSQETGGNTEAFF.

The chain recombines TRBV5-1 with TRBJ2-3. Germline-derived CDR1 and CDR2 are SGHRS and YFSETQ. This CDR3 has 15 amino acids. CDR3 protein: CASSLSWTSTDTQYF.

This rearrangement joins TRBV5-1 to TRBJ2-7; with no DNA, the TCRdb D assignment of TRBD1 cannot be verified. The CDR3 length is 15 residues. Germline V gives CDR1 SGHRS, CDR2 YFSETQ. CDR3 sequence reads: CASSLDGRGSYEQYF.

The chain uses TRBV11-2 and TRBJ2-1; the TCRdb call, TRBD1, lacks DNA for checking. CDR3 length: 16 residues. The germline V gene encodes CDR1 SGHAT and CDR2 FQNNGV. The CDR3 reads CASSLEARGRSNEQFF.

The rearrangement joins TRBV6-1 to TRBJ2-3; there is no DNA to check the TCRdb D call of TRBD1. The CDR3 runs to 16 residues. The germline V gene encodes CDR1 MNHNS and CDR2 SASEGT. This CDR3 reads CASSEVGTGGADTQYF.

This chain joins TRBV29-1 and TRBJ2-4. Germline loops: CDR1 SQVTM, CDR2 ANQGSEA. The CDR3 is 16 residues long. The chain's CDR3 is CSVQTAPGIAKNIQYF.

V gene TRBV5-1 combines with J gene TRBJ1-1; the D gene TCRdb calls, TRBD1, cannot be checked with no DNA. The CDR3 totals 16 residues. From germline, CDR1 is SGHRS and CDR2 YFSETQ. The CDR3 sequence: CASSLEGTGGGSEAFF.

The rearrangement links TRBV11-2 to TRBJ2-1; the TCRdb D gene call, TRBD1, has no DNA to confirm it. The CDR3 has 15 amino acids. The germline CDR1 and CDR2 sequences are SGHAT and FQNNGV. The CDR3 loop is CASRSWGKTYNEQFF.

This chain joins TRBV29-1 and TRBJ2-7; TCRdb returns TRBD1, unconfirmable since there is no DNA. The V gene's germline CDR1 is SQVTM and CDR2 ANQGSEA. This CDR3 region has 14 residues. The CDR3 region is CSVEVVGQNYEQYF.

The rearrangement links TRBV6-6 to TRBJ2-7. Germline V gives CDR1 MNHNY, CDR2 SVGAGI (reference sequence). The CDR3 runs 13 residues. The CDR3 is CASSYSLGYEQYF.

J is TRBJ1-4 and V is TRBV20-1. Germline CDR1 reads DFQATT; CDR2 reads SNEGSKA (reference sequence). The CDR3 totals 13 residues. CDR3 protein: CSATEGHGEKLFF.

The V call is TRBV7-3, the J call TRBJ2-4; the D call from TCRdb, TRBD1, cannot be confirmed without DNA. The length of the CDR3 is 14 residues. Germline CDR1 reads SGHTA; CDR2 reads FQGTGA. The CDR3 here is CASSLDRTGNIQYF.

This sequence joins TRBV12-3 or TRBV12-4 and TRBJ2-6; TCRdb indicates TRBD2, and absent DNA this call remains unverified. The CDR3 is made up of 15 amino acids. This chain's CDR3 is CASRQAGIGANVLTF.

The V gene is TRBV7-9, the J gene TRBJ2-3; TCRdb proposes TRBD1, but this gene call is untestable without DNA. The CDR3 is made up of 16 amino acids. Germline loops: CDR1 SEHNR, CDR2 FQNEAQ (reference sequence). The CDR3 sequence is CASSAAGTGGEDTQYF.

V is TRBV28 and J is TRBJ2-7. Germline lookup yields CDR1 MDHEN and CDR2 SYDVKM. The CDR3 sequence is 12 residues long. CDR3 sequence: CASSSFKGEQYF.

The chain couples TRBV20-1 to TRBJ2-5; TCRdb returns TRBD1, unconfirmable since there is no DNA. CDR1 and CDR2 (germline): DFQATT, SNEGSKA (reference sequence). The CDR3 has 15 amino acids. The CDR3 is CSARSSTGLQETQYF.

The chain has TRBV7-3 and TRBJ2-1; TCRdb names TRBD2, which stays unverified in the absence of DNA. The CDR3 contains 14 residues. Germline CDR1 SGHTA, CDR2 FQGTGA. Here the CDR3 reads CASSLFGGSNEQFF.

The CDR3 is CASSLGLGGAFNEQFF. The rearrangement joins TRBV11-2 to TRBJ2-1; TCRdb returns TRBD1, unconfirmable since there is no DNA. The CDR3 totals 16 residues. Germline V gives CDR1 SGHAT, CDR2 FQNNGV.

The rearrangement joins TRBV12-3 or TRBV12-4 to TRBJ1-2; lacking DNA, the TRBD1 call made by TCRdb goes unchecked. This CDR3 is 12 amino acids long. CDR3 sequence reads: CASSFSGQGYTF.

The chain couples TRBV7-9 to TRBJ2-5; TCRdb proposes TRBD2, but this gene call is untestable without DNA. Germline V gene data show CDR1 as SEHNR and CDR2 as FQNEAQ (reference sequence). The CDR3 is 15 amino acids. CDR3 sequence: CASSYGLAVQETQYF.

CDR3 residues: CASSQEGKQYF. V usage is TRBV14 and J usage is TRBJ2-7. Germline values: CDR1 SGHDN, CDR2 FVKESK. The CDR3 totals 11 residues.

The CDR3 region is CASSYRDRGEDTQYF. This sequence joins TRBV5-1 and TRBJ2-3; TCRdb gives TRBD1 as the D gene, but with no DNA this cannot be confirmed. Germline CDR1 reads SGHRS; CDR2 reads YFSETQ. CDR3 length equals 15 residues. Full variable domain (remainder filled in from reference TRBV5-1 and TRBJ2-3): KAGVTQTPRYLIKTRGQQVTLSCSPISGHRSVSWYQQTPGQGLQFLFEYFSETQRNKGNFPGRFSGRQFSNSRSEMNVSTLELGDSALYLCASSYRDRGEDTQYFGPGTRLTVL.

The gene calls are TRBV5-1 and TRBJ2-3; TCRdb gives TRBD1 as the D gene, but with no DNA this cannot be confirmed. CDR1 and CDR2 from the germline V gene are SGHRS and YFSETQ. This CDR3 is built from 16 residues. CDR3 protein: CASHQTGLTSTDTQYF.

V and J are TRBV5-1 and TRBJ2-3; TCRdb proposes TRBD1, but this gene call is untestable without DNA. The CDR3 extends over 14 amino acids. The germline V gene encodes CDR1 SGHRS and CDR2 YFSETQ. This chain's CDR3 is CASSDPGAKDTQYF.

The V gene is TRBV10-1, the J gene TRBJ2-2. This CDR3 is built from 15 residues. Per germline, CDR1 WNHNN and CDR2 SYGVQD (reference sequence). CDR3 region: CASRSALAPTGELFF.

The chain recombines TRBV4-1 with TRBJ1-2; without DNA, the TCRdb call of TRBD1 cannot be checked. Per the germline V gene, CDR1 is MGHRA and CDR2 is YSYEKL. This CDR3 contains 13 residues. The CDR3 loop is CASSQVPGDGYTF.

This CDR3 reads CASRASGRGGDTQYF. The V and J genes are TRBV12-3 or TRBV12-4 and TRBJ2-3; TCRdb indicates TRBD2, and absent DNA this call remains unverified. CDR3 length equals 15 residues.

This chain connects TRBV9 to TRBJ2-3; TCRdb proposes TRBD1, but this gene call is untestable without DNA. The length of the CDR3 is 14 residues. Germline V gene data show CDR1 as SGDLS and CDR2 as YYNGEE. The CDR3: CASSVATGEDTQYF.